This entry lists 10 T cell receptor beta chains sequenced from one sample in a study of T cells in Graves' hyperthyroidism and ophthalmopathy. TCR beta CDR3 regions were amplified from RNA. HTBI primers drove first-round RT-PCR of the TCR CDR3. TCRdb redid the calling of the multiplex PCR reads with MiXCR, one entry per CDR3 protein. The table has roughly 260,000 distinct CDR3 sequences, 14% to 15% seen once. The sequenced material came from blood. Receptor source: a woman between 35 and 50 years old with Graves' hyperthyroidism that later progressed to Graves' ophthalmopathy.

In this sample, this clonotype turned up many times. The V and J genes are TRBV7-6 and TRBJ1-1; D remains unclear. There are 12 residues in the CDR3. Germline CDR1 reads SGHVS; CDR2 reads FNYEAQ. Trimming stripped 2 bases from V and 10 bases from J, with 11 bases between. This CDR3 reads CASSLSGFAAFF. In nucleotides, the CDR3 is TGTGCCAGCAGCTTATCCGGGTTTGCAGCTTTCTTT.

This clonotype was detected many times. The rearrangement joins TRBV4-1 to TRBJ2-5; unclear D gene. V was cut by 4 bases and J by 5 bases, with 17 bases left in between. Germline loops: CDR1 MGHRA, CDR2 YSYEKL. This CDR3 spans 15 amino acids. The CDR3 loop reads CASSRTSTELETQYF. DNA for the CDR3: TGCGCCAGCAGCCGGACCTCTACGGAGTTGGAGACCCAGTACTTC.

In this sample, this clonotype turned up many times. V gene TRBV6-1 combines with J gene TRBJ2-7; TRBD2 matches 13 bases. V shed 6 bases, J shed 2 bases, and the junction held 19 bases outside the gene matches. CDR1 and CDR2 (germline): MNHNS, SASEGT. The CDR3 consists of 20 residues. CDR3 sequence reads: CASRRDTPYPLAGGTYEQYF. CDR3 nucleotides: TGTGCCAGCAGGAGGGACACCCCCTATCCACTAGCGGGAGGGACCTACGAGCAGTACTTC.

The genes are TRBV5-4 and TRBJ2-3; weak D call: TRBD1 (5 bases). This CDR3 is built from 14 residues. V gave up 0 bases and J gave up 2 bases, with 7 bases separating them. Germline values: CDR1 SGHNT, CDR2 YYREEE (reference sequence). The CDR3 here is CASSLGQNTDTQYF. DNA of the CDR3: TGTGCCAGCAGCTTGGGACAGAACACAGATACGCAGTATTTT. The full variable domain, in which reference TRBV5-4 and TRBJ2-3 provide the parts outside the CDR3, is ETGVTQSPTHLIKTRGQQVTLRCSSQSGHNTVSWYQQALGQGPQFIFQYYREEENGRGNFPPRFSGLQFPNYSSELNVNALELDDSALYLCASSLGQNTDTQYFGPGTRLTVL.

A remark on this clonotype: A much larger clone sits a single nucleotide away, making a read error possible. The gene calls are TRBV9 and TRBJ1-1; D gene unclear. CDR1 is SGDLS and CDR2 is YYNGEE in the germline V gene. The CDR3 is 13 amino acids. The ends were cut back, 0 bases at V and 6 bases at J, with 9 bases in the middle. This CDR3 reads CASSVVARSEAFF. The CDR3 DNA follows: TGTGCCAGCAGCGTAGTTGCGCGGTCTGAAGCTTTCTTT.

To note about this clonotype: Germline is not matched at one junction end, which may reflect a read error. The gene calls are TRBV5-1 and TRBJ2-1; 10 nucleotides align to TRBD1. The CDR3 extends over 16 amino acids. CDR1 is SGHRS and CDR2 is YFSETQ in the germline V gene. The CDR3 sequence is CASRGSGTGVPREQLF. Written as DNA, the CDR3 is TGCGCCAGCAGGGGCTCCGGGACAGGGGTACCTCGGGAGCAGCTCTTC.

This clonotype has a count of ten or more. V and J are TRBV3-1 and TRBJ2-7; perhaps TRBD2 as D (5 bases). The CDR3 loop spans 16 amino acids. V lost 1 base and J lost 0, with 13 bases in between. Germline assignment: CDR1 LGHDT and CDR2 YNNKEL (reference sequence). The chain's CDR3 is CASSQGRLAFSYEQYF. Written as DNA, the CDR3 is TGTGCCAGCAGCCAAGGCAGGCTAGCCTTCTCCTACGAGCAGTACTTC.

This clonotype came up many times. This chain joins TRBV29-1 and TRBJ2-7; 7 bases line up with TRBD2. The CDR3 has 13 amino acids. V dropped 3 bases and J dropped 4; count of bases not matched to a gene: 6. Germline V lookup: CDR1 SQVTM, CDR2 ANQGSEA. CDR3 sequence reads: CSVEGGALYEQYF. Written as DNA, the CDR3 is TGCAGCGTTGAGGGAGGGGCGCTTTACGAGCAGTACTTC.

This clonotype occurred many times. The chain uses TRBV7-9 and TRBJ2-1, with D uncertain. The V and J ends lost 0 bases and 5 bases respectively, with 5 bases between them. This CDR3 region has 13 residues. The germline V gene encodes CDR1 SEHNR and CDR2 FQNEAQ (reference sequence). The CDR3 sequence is CASSLAGNNEQFF. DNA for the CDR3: TGTGCCAGCAGCTTAGCTGGAAACAATGAGCAGTTCTTC.

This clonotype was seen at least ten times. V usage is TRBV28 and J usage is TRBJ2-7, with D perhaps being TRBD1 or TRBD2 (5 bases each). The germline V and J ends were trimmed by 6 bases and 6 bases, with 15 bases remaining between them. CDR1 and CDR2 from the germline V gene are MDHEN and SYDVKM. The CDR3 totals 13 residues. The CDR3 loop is CASRRGTRGEQYF. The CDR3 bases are TGTGCCAGCAGACGGGGCACCCGGGGCGAGCAGTACTTC.